This T cell receptor (beta chain) comes out of a study of blood T cell repertoires in COVID-19. Method: immunoSEQ multiplex PCR; TCRdb's copy keeps in-frame clones and lacks some. This table holds about 280,000 clones, nearly 90% found once. Germline loops: CDR1 MNHNY, CDR2 SVGAGI (reference sequence). V was shortened by 0 bases and J by 3 bases, with 14 bases between the two germline ends. The CDR3 is made up of 16 amino acids. This chain connects TRBV6-6 to TRBJ1-2; tentatively, D is TRBD1 (6 bases). This TCR derives from a man between 18 and 29 years old with active or convalescent COVID-19. Sequencing input: peripheral blood. This CDR3 is CASSYSNRVIDYGYTF. The CDR3 DNA follows: TGTGCCAGCAGTTACTCGAACAGGGTGATCGACTATGGCTACACCTTC.